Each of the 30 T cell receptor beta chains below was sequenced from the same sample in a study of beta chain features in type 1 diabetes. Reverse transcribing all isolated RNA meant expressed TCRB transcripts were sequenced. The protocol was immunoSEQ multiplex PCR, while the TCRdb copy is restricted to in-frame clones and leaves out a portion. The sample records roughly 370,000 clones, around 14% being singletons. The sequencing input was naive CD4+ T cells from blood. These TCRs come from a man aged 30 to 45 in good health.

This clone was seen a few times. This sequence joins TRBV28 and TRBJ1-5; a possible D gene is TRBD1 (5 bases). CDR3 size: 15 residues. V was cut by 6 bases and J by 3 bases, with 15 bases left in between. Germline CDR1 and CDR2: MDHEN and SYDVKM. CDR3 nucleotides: TGTGCCAGCAGGTGGGCCCAAGGGGCCAATCAGCCCCAGCATTTT. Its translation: CASRWAQGANQPQHF.

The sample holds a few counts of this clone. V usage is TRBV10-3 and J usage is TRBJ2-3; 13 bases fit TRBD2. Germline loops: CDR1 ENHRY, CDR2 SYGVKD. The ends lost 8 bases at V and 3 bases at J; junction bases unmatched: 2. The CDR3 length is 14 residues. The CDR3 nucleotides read TGTGCCATCGGGACTAGCGGGACTACAGATACGCAGTATTTT. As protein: CAIGTSGTTDTQYF.

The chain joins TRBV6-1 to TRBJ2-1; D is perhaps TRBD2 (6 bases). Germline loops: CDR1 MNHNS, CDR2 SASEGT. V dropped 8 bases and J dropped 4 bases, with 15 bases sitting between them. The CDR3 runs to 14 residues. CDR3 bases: TGTGCCAGCTCCTCGGAGGGGAGGTACAATGAGCAGTTCTTC. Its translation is CASSSEGRYNEQFF.

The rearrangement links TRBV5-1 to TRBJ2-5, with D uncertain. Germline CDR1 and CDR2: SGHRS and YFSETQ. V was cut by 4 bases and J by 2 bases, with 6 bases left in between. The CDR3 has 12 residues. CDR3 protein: CASSIRQETQYF. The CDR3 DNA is TGCGCCAGCAGCATACGACAAGAGACCCAGTACTTC.

The CDR3: CANSARSYEQYV. Written as DNA, the CDR3 is TGTGCCAACAGCGCAAGGTCCTACGAGCAGTACGTC. The genes are TRBV7-9 and TRBJ2-7; D is uncertain. CDR1 SEHNR and CDR2 FQNEAQ come from the germline V gene (reference sequence). The CDR3 sequence is 12 residues long.

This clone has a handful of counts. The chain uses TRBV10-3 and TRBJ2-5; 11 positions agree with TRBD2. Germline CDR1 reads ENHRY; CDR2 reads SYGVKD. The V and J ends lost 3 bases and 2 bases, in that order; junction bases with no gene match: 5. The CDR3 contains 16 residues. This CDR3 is CAISEGLAGGQETQYF. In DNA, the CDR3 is TGTGCCATCAGTGAAGGGCTAGCGGGGGGACAAGAGACCCAGTACTTC.

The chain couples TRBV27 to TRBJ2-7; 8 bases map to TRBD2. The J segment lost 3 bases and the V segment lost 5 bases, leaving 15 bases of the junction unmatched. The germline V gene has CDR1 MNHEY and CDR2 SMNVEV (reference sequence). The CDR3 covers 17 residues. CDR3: CASSRTSRRFLDYEQYF. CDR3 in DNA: TGTGCCAGCAGTCGGACTAGCCGCCGGTTTTTAGACTACGAGCAGTACTTC.

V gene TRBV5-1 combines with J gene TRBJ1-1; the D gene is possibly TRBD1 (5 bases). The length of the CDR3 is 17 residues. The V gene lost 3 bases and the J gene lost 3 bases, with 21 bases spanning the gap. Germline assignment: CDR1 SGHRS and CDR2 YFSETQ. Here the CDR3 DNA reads TGCGCCAGCAGCTGGGGGTTGAACGGCGATAAGGACACTGAAGCTTTCTTT. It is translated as CASSWGLNGDKDTEAFF. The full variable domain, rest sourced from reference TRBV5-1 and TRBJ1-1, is KAGVTQTPRYLIKTRGQQVTLSCSPISGHRSVSWYQQTPGQGLQFLFEYFSETQRNKGNFPGRFSGRQFSNSRSEMNVSTLELGDSALYLCASSWGLNGDKDTEAFFGQGTRLTVV.

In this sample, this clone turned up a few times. CDR3 coding DNA: TGTGCCTGGAGCGAACGGAGGACAGGGATCGGCACTGAAGCTTTCTTT. Its translation: CAWSERRTGIGTEAFF. The genes are TRBV30 and TRBJ1-1; 8 nucleotides align to TRBD1. The germline CDR1 and CDR2 sequences are GTSNPN and SVGIG (reference sequence). V lost 3 bases and J lost 4; bases outside the gene matches: 13. The CDR3 is 16 residues long. Supplemented by reference TRBV30 and TRBJ1-1, the full variable domain reads SQTIHQWPATLVQPVGSPLSLECTVEGTSNPNLYWYRQAAGRGLQLLFYSVGIGQISSEVPQNLSASRPQDRQFILSSKKLLLSDSGFYLCAWSERRTGIGTEAFFGQGTRLTVV.

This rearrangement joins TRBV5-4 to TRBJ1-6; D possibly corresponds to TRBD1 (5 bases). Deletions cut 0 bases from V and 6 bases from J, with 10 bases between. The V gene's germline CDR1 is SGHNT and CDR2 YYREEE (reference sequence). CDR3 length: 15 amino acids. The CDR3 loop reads CASSLVQGSNSPLHF. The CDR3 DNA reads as TGTGCCAGCAGCTTGGTCCAGGGAAGTAATTCACCCCTCCACTTT.

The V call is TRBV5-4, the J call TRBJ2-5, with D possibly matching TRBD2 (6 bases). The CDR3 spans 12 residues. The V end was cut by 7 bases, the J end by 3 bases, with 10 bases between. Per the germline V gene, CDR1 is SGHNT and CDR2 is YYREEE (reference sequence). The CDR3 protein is CASGGTKETQYF. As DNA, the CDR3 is TGTGCCAGCGGGGGGACCAAAGAGACCCAGTACTTC.

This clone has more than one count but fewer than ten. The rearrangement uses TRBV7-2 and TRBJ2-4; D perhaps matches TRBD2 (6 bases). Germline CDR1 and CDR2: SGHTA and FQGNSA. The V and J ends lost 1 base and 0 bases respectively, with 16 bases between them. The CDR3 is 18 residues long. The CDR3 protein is CASSLGRREIIAKNIQYF. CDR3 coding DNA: TGTGCCAGCAGCTTAGGCCGGCGGGAAATAATAGCCAAAAACATTCAGTACTTC.

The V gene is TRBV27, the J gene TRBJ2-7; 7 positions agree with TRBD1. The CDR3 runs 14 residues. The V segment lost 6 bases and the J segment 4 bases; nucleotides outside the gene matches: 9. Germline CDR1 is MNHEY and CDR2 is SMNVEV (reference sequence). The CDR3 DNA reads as TGTGCCAGCAGCAACGACAGGGAAGGGTACGAGCAGTACTTC. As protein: CASSNDREGYEQYF.

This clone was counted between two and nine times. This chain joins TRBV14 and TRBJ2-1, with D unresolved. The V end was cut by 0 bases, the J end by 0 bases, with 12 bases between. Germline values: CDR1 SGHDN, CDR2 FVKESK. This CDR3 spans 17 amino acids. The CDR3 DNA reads TGTGCCAGCAGCCAAGATCTTGGCATTAGCTCCTACAATGAGCAGTTCTTC. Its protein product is CASSQDLGISSYNEQFF.

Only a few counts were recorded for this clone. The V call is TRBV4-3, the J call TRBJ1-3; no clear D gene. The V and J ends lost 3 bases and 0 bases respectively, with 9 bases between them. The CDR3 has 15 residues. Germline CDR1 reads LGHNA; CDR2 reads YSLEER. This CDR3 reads CASSQEGLSGNTIYF. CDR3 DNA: TGCGCCAGCAGCCAGGAGGGTCTCTCTGGAAACACCATATATTTT.

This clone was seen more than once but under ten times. DNA of the CDR3: TGTGCCATCGACGTAAGATATACGCAGTATTTT. This encodes CAIDVRYTQYF. The rearrangement uses TRBV7-8 and TRBJ2-3; D ambiguous. CDR3 size: 11 residues. Germline-derived CDR1 and CDR2 are SGHVS and FQNEAQ. Deletions cut 10 bases from V and 7 bases from J, with 12 bases between.

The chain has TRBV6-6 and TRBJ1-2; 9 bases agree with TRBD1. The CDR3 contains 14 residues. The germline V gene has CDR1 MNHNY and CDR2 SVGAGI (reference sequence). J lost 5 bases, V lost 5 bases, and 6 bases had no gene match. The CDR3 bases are TGTGCCAGCAGTCCCCCGGGACAGGGTTATGGCTACACCTTC. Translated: CASSPPGQGYGYTF.

The CDR3 sequence is CASSSRKRGRGETQYF. CDR3 nucleotides: TGTGCCAGCAGCTCCCGTAAACGGGGGCGCGGGGAGACCCAGTACTTC. V is TRBV7-2 and J is TRBJ2-5; tentatively, D is TRBD1 or TRBD2 (6 bases each). Germline V gene data show CDR1 as SGHTA and CDR2 as FQGNSA. V shed 4 bases and J shed 5 bases, with 20 bases lying between them. The CDR3 runs 16 residues.

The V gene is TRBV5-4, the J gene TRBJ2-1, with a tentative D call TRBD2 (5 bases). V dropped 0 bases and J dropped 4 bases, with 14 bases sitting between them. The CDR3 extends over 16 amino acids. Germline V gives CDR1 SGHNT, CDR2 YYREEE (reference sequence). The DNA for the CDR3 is TGTGCCAGCAGCTTGGCCGGGGAGATTCAGTACAATGAGCAGTTCTTC. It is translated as CASSLAGEIQYNEQFF.

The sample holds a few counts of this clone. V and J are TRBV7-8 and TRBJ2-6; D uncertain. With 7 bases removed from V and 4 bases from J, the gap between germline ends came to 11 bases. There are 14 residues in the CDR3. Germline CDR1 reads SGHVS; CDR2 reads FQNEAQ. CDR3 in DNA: TGTGCCAGCACAACAAACTCCGGGGCCAACGTCCTGACTTTC. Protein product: CASTTNSGANVLTF.

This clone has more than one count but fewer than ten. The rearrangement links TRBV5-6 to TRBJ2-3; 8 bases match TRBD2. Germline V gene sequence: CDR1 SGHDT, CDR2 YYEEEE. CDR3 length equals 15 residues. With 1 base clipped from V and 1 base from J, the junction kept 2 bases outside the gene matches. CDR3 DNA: TGTGCCAGCAGCTTGACTAGCGGCCGCACAGATACGCAGTATTTT. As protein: CASSLTSGRTDTQYF.

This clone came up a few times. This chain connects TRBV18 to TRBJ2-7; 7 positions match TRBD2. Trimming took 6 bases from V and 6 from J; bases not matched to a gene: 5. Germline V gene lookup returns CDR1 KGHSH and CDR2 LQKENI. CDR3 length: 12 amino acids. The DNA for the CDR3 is TGTGCCAGCTCGGGGGGGATGGCCGAGCAGTACGTC. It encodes CASSGGMAEQYV.

The CDR3 is CASSRRTGEREKLFF. In nucleotides, the CDR3 is TGTGCCAGCAGCCGAAGAACAGGGGAAAGAGAAAAACTGTTTTTT. The chain carries TRBV11-2 and TRBJ1-4, with 7 bases matching TRBD1. The V and J ends lost 5 bases and 8 bases, in that order; junction bases with no gene match: 11. Per germline, CDR1 SGHAT and CDR2 FQNNGV. The CDR3 length is 15 residues.

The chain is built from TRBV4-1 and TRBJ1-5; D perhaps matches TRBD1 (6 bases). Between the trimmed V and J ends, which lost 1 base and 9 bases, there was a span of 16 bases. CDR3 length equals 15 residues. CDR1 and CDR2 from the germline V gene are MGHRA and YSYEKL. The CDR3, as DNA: TGCGCCAGCAGCCAAGCCACGGACAGTATGAGGCCCCAGCATTTT. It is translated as CASSQATDSMRPQHF.

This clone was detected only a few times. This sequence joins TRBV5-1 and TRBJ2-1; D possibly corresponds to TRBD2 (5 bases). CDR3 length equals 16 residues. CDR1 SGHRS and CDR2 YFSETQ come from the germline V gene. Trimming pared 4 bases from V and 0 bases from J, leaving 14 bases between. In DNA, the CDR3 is TGCGCCAGCAGCCGAGGGAGCGCGAGCTCCTACAATGAGCAGTTCTTC. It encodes CASSRGSASSYNEQFF.

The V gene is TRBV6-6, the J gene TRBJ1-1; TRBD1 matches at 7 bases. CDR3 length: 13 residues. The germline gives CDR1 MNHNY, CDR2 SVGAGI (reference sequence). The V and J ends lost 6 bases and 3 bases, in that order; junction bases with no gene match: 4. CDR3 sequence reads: CASSPGQDTEAFF. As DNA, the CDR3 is TGTGCCAGCAGCCCCGGACAGGACACTGAAGCTTTCTTT.

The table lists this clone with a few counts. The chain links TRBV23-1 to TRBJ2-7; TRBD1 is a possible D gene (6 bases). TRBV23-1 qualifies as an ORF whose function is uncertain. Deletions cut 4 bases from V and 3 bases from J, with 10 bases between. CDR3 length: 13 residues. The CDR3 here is CASSRQVFYEQYV. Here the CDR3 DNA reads TGCGCCAGCAGTCGACAGGTATTCTACGAGCAGTACGTC.

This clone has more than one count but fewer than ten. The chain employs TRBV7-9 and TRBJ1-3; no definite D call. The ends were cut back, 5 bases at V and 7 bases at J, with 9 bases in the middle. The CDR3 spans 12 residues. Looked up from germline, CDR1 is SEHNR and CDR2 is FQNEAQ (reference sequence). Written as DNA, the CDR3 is TGTGCCAGCAGCCCGAAAGGGAACACCATATATTTT. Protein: CASSPKGNTIYF.

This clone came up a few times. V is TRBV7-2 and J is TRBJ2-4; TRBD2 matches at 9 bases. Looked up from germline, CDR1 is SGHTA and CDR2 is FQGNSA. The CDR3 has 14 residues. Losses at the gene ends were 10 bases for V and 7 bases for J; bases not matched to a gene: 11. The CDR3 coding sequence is TGTGCCACCTCTCCGACTAGCGGAGGCAACATTCAGTACTTC. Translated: CATSPTSGGNIQYF.

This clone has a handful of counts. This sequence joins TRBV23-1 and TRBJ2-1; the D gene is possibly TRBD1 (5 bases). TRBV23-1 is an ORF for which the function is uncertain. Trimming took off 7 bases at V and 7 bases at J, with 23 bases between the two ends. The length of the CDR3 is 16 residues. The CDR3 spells CASTPIGRASRNEQFF. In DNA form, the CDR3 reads TGCGCCAGCACCCCAATTGGCAGGGCTTCTAGGAATGAGCAGTTCTTC.